Described below is a single T cell receptor (beta chain) sequence and its context. Its antigen is unidentified. This specimen comes from a study of CD8+ T cells in alopecia areata. As for the study in general: The study gave treated patients oral tofacitinib at 5 to 10 mg twice daily. Tofacitinib lasted 6 to 18 months, then 6 months off drug.

Whole-study findings and limits: Sequence data from scalp samples additionally include resident alphabeta T cells of normal skin. Patients shared TCRs less clearly than mice did, possibly owing to HLA.

RNA was isolated and reverse transcribed to cDNA, the sequencing template. The method was immunoSEQ multiplex PCR; TCRdb's version includes in-frame clones alone and lacks a portion of them. The sample consists of 140,000 to 150,000 clones, 40% to 55% of them appearing once. With V trimmed by 4 bases and J by 3 bases, 10 bases remained unmatched. CDR3 length: 16 residues. This TCR was recovered from a human donor with alopecia areata. The chain carries TRBV23-1 and TRBJ2-7, with TRBD1 matching 9 bases. TRBV23-1 is sorted into the ORF group, with uncertain function. Sequenced material: CD4+ T cells sorted from blood, taken at week 0. The CDR3 bases are TGCGCCAGCAGTCTTCTATCCGGGACAGGGATCTACGAGCAGTACTTC. Its translation: CASSLLSGTGIYEQYF.